The present entry profiles one TCR beta chain with its context. This sample stems from a study of PD-L1 blockade in urothelial cancer. Study-wide context: Analysis of the blood was performed 3 weeks (second dose) and 6 weeks after treatment start. A median approximately 150,000 T cells were found in blood samples.

V was shortened by 5 bases and J by 4 bases, with 21 bases between the two germline ends. The CDR3 is made up of 17 amino acids. CDR1 and CDR2 (germline): SEHNR, FQNEAQ (reference sequence). Every PCR received spiked-in synthetic TCR analog templates. The protocol was immunoSEQ multiplex PCR, while the TCRdb copy is restricted to in-frame clones and leaves out a portion. The profile shows 85,000 to 95,000 clones, 90% of them singletons. Time point noted: pretreatment peripheral blood. This receptor was identified in a man aged 55 to 70 with urothelial cancer. The sequencing here drew on PBMCs, taken around atezolizumab (anti-PD-L1) treatment. The chain uses TRBV7-9 and TRBJ1-3; D is ambiguous. The CDR3, as DNA: TGTGCCAGCAGCCAACCGGCGGGTGGGCTTCTAGGAAACACCATATATTTT. Translated: CASSQPAGGLLGNTIYF.